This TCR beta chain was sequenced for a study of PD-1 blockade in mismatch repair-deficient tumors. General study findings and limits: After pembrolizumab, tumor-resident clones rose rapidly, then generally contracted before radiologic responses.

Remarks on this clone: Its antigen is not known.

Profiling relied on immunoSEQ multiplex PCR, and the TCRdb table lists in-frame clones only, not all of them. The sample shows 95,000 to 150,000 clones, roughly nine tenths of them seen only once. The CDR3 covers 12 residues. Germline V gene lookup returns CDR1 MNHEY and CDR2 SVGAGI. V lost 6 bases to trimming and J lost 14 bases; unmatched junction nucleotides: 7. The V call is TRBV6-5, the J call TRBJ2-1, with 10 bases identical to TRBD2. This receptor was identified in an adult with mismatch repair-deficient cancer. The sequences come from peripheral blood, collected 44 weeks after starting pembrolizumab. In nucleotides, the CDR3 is TGTGCCAGCAGCACCAGCGGGAGGGCGGAGTTCTTC. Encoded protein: CASSTSGRAEFF.